The clone carrying this TCR beta chain was detected many times. Time point denoted: longitudinal time-point 1 (baseline). V lost 5 bases and J lost 2, with 15 bases in between. This CDR3 contains 15 residues. cDNA synthesis was performed by 5'RACE with 10-nucleotide random UMIs. TCRdb ran MiXCR on the 5' RACE reads and lists one entry per CDR3 protein. The sample has approximately 46,000 distinct CDR3 sequences, approximately 11% seen once. The data originate from a study of neurological immune-mediated disorders. V and J are TRBV12-3 or TRBV12-4 and TRBJ2-5; maybe TRBD2 (5 bases). This receptor was obtained from a woman in her thirties or forties in good health. Sequencing used PBMCs. CDR3 coding DNA: TGTGCCAGCAGTCCAGCGGCTAGCTTTCAAGAGACCCAGTACTTC. The encoded protein is CASSPAASFQETQYF.